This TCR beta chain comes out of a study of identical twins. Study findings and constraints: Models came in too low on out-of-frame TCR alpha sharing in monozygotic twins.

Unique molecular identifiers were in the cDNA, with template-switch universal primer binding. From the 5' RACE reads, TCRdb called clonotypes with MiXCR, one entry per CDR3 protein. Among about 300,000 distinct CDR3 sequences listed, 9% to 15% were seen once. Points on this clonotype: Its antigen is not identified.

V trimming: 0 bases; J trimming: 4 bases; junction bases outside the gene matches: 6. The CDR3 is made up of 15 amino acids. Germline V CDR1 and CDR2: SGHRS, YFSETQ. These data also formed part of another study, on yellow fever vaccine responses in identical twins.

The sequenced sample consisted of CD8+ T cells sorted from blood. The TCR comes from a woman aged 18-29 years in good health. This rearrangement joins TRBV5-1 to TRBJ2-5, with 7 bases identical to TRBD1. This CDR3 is CASSLGQGDRETQYF. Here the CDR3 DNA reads TGCGCCAGCAGCTTGGGGCAGGGGGATAGAGAGACCCAGTACTTC.